This TCR beta chain was identified during a study of cytomegalovirus exposure and HLA in healthy donors. Points from the study as a whole: Specificity for CMV antigens was confirmed in vitro for a few of the CMV-associated chains. Reportedly, fewer N-insertions than the approximately 700-donor mean appeared in an Asian-associated ancestry cluster in a later analysis. For most subjects, TCR beta sequences were reported to predict HLA-A and HLA-B alleles with accuracy.

The PCR employed 60 Vbeta primers together with 13 Jbeta primers. Sequencing used immunoSEQ multiplex PCR; TCRdb keeps in-frame clones, though not all of them. The data show roughly 120,000 clones, about four fifths seen once. This cohort consisted of healthy bone marrow donors. Comment on this clone: Its antigen is not identified.

Germline V gene data show CDR1 as MNHEY and CDR2 as SMNVEV (reference sequence). The V gene end was trimmed by 10 bases and the J gene end by 4 bases; junction bases not matched to a gene: 16. The CDR3 runs 16 residues. The sample comprised PBMCs. This rearrangement joins TRBV27 to TRBJ2-5, with TRBD2 matching 9 bases. This TCR was recovered from a woman aged 55-75 years in good health and CMV-seropositive. The CDR3 DNA follows: TGTGCCACCACTCCCGGTAGCGGGAGCGGGGGAGAGACCCAGTACTTC. Its protein is CATTPGSGSGGETQYF.